The 18 T cell receptor beta chains listed next were all sequenced from one sample in a study of cytomegalovirus exposure and HLA in healthy donors. PCR was performed using 60 Vbeta and 13 Jbeta primers. Libraries were prepared by immunoSEQ multiplex PCR; TCRdb keeps only in-frame clonotypes and omits some of them. The sample includes some 150,000 clones, 80% of them seen just once. The source material was PBMCs. Receptor source: a man aged 30 to 39 in good health and CMV-seronegative.

The V and J genes are TRBV7-9 and TRBJ1-1; 9 bases map to TRBD1. The CDR3 length is 16 residues. Germline trimming cut 5 bases from V and 4 bases from J; bases unmatched to any gene: 11. Germline-derived CDR1 and CDR2 are SEHNR and FQNEAQ (reference sequence). This CDR3 reads CASSPDRGTRSTEAFF. The CDR3 nucleotides are TGTGCCAGCAGCCCCGACAGGGGGACGCGGAGCACTGAAGCTTTCTTT.

The V call is TRBV4-3, the J call TRBJ2-1; 12 nucleotides match TRBD2. CDR1 is LGHNA and CDR2 is YSLEER in the germline V gene. The V and J ends lost 7 bases and 7 bases, in that order; junction bases with no gene match: 5. This CDR3 spans 14 amino acids. Here the CDR3 reads CASIRTSGTNEQFF. Here the CDR3 DNA reads TGCGCCAGCATTCGGACTAGCGGGACTAATGAGCAGTTCTTC.

Only a few counts were recorded for this clone. J is TRBJ2-5 and V is TRBV7-2; 7 bases match TRBD2. Trimming removed 4 bases from V and 2 bases from J; junction bases left unmatched: 7. The CDR3 is 15 amino acids. The germline CDR1 and CDR2 sequences are SGHTA and FQGNSA. The chain's CDR3 is CASSSYGEGQETQYF. CDR3 nucleotides: TGTGCCAGCAGCTCTTATGGGGAGGGTCAAGAGACCCAGTACTTC.

J is TRBJ1-2 and V is TRBV2; tentatively, D is TRBD1 (5 bases). Between the trimmed V and J ends, which lost 8 bases and 8 bases, there was a span of 18 bases. The CDR3 loop spans 13 amino acids. Germline V gene data show CDR1 as SNHLY and CDR2 as FYNNEI. The CDR3 coding sequence is TGTGCCAGCCGTCTGGGAGGGGCTTGGGGCTACACCTTC. It codes for CASRLGGAWGYTF. The whole variable domain, filled in from reference TRBV2 and TRBJ1-2, reads EPEVTQTPSHQVTQMGQEVILRCVPISNHLYFYWYRQILGQKVEFLVSFYNNEISEKSEIFDDQFSVERPDGSNFTLKIRSTKLEDSAMYFCASRLGGAWGYTFGSGTRLTVV.

This clone has just one count. The genes are TRBV12-5 and TRBJ2-3, with 7 positions matching TRBD1. Germline CDR1 is LGHNT and CDR2 is FRNRAP. This CDR3 contains 14 residues. V shed 7 bases, J shed 2 bases, and the junction held 6 bases outside the gene matches. The CDR3 coding sequence is TGTGCTAGTGCGCCCGACAGGGTCACAGATACGCAGTATTTT. Translated: CASAPDRVTDTQYF. Full variable domain (remainder filled in from reference TRBV12-5 and TRBJ2-3): DARVTQTPRHKVTEMGQEVTMRCQPILGHNTVFWYRQTMMQGLELLAYFRNRAPLDDSGMPKDRFSAEMPDATLATLKIQPSEPRDSAVYFCASAPDRVTDTQYFGPGTRLTVL.

The V and J genes are TRBV7-2 and TRBJ1-4; no definite D call. V lost 8 bases to trimming and J lost 3 bases, with 10 bases between them. CDR1 is SGHTA, CDR2 FQGNSA, per germline. The length of the CDR3 is 13 residues. CDR3 DNA: TGTGCCAGCGAAAGGACTTCTAATGAAAAACTGTTTTTT. The encoded protein is CASERTSNEKLFF.

The J gene is TRBJ1-1, the V gene TRBV4-2, with D unclear. Trimming cost V 0 bases and J 4 bases, with 12 bases left between them. This CDR3 is 15 amino acids long. Germline CDR1 reads LGHNA; CDR2 reads YNFKEQ. The CDR3 DNA reads as TGTGCCAGCAGCCAAGACGGCCCCGCGGGCACTGAAGCTTTCTTT. It encodes CASSQDGPAGTEAFF.

The chain links TRBV6-1 to TRBJ1-1; TRBD1 matches at 11 bases. Germline CDR1 MNHNS, CDR2 SASEGT. The V gene end was trimmed by 2 bases and the J gene end by 12 bases; junction bases not matched to a gene: 5. The CDR3 is made up of 13 amino acids. This chain's CDR3 is CASSERDRGISFF. CDR3 DNA sequence: TGTGCCAGCAGTGAAAGGGACAGGGGGATTTCTTTCTTT.

The chain has TRBV27 and TRBJ2-3, with 7 bases that match TRBD1. The trim removed 6 bases at V and 5 bases at J, leaving 11 bases unmatched. Germline V lookup: CDR1 MNHEY, CDR2 SMNVEV (reference sequence). The CDR3 consists of 15 residues. CDR3 loop: CASRIRQGRKDTQYF. CDR3 DNA sequence: TGTGCCAGCAGGATTAGACAGGGCCGCAAAGATACGCAGTATTTT.

Turning to this clone: The same CDR3 also results from other DNA sequences found in this sample. The chain combines TRBV6-1 with TRBJ1-1; weak D call: TRBD1 (6 bases). Looked up from germline, CDR1 is MNHNS and CDR2 is SASEGT. The CDR3 extends over 14 amino acids. V dropped 6 bases and J dropped 1 base, with 12 bases sitting between them. The chain's CDR3 is CASRILQGNTEAFF. The CDR3 bases are TGTGCCAGCAGAATCCTACAGGGGAACACTGAAGCTTTCTTT.

The V and J genes are TRBV21-1 and TRBJ2-6; the listed D gene, TRBD1, was not tested against the DNA. TRBV21-1 is a listed pseudogene. The CDR3 is made up of 19 amino acids. The CDR3 sequence is CAMGQGDTVKGNGANVLTF. The CDR3, as DNA: TGTGCCATGGGACAGGGGGACACTGTAAAGGGAAATGGGGCCAACGTCCTGACTTTC.

The J gene is TRBJ2-1, the V gene TRBV27; 7 bases align to TRBD1. This CDR3 contains 15 residues. Germline CDR1 and CDR2: MNHEY and SMNVEV (reference sequence). The J segment lost 9 bases and the V segment lost 7 bases, leaving 15 bases of the junction unmatched. In DNA, the CDR3 is TGTGCCAGCATCTCCCGGCAGGGGGTAACGGGTGAGCAGTTCTTC. Its translation is CASISRQGVTGEQFF.

This sequence joins TRBV19 and TRBJ2-7; D is perhaps TRBD2 (6 bases). The CDR3 extends over 17 amino acids. Per the germline V gene, CDR1 is LNHDA and CDR2 is SQIVND (reference sequence). V shed 8 bases and J shed 0 bases, with 23 bases lying between them. The CDR3 region has the DNA TGTGCCAGTTCCTCCCGGGGACTCAGTCAGAACTCCTACGAGCAGTACTTC. Amino acids: CASSSRGLSQNSYEQYF.

The rearrangement joins TRBV7-3 to TRBJ2-5; 11 bases align to TRBD2. V was clipped by 5 bases and J by 6 bases; unmatched bases: 5. This CDR3 comprises 14 residues. CDR1 SGHTA and CDR2 FQGTGA come from the germline V gene. CDR3 bases: TGTGCCAGCAGCCGTAGCGGGGGGGCGAAGACCCAGTACTTC. It codes for CASSRSGGAKTQYF.

This clone appeared a few times. The chain has TRBV15 and TRBJ2-2; 7 bases are a match to TRBD2. CDR1 LNHNV and CDR2 YYDKDF come from the germline V gene (reference sequence). CDR3 length: 15 amino acids. V gave up 11 bases and J gave up 0 bases; unmatched junction bases: 9. The CDR3 DNA is TGTGCCTCCCGCTTGGGAGGGCCGAACACCGGGGAGCTGTTTTTT. It encodes CASRLGGPNTGELFF.

The J gene is TRBJ2-1, the V gene TRBV9; TRBD1 aligns across 7 bases. The CDR3 runs to 14 residues. In germline, CDR1 is SGDLS, CDR2 YYNGEE. Unmatched junction bases numbered 5, after V lost 0 bases and J lost 8 bases. CDR3 sequence (DNA): TGTGCCAGCAGCGTAGCGACAGGGCGGGATGAGCAGTTCTTC. Amino acids: CASSVATGRDEQFF.

This clone was picked up one time. J is TRBJ2-7 and V is TRBV27; 9 nucleotides align to TRBD2. The CDR3 is 17 residues long. The V gene end was trimmed by 2 bases and the J gene end by 3 bases; junction bases not matched to a gene: 11. CDR1 and CDR2 from the germline V gene are MNHEY and SMNVEV (reference sequence). This CDR3 reads CASSLNPYSSGVYEQYF. The CDR3, as DNA: TGTGCCAGCAGTTTAAACCCCTACTCTAGCGGGGTCTACGAGCAGTACTTC.

J is TRBJ2-5 and V is TRBV11-2; TRBD1 might be the D (5 bases). Germline V gene lookup returns CDR1 SGHAT and CDR2 FQNNGV. The CDR3 totals 16 residues. The V end lost 7 bases, the J end lost 4 bases, and 22 bases lay between the germline ends. This CDR3 reads CASTSDMGLPRETQYF. CDR3 sequence (DNA): TGTGCCAGCACGTCAGACATGGGGCTCCCCCGAGAGACCCAGTACTTC.